The clone carrying this T cell receptor (beta chain) occurred once. Trimming shortened V by 3 bases and J by 1 base, and 16 bases separated the two germline ends. The CDR3 is 17 amino acids. The germline V gene has CDR1 SNHLY and CDR2 FYNNEI. This record comes from a study of blood T cell repertoires in COVID-19. About the study: The United States, Italy and Spain supplied acute and convalescent COVID-19 samples. PBMCs, B-cell-depleted T cells, or T cells were the source of the cDNA or gDNA that made up the material.

The authors' processing: Cell counts per sample came from amplifying reference gene primers. Assay: immunoSEQ multiplex PCR; the TCRdb copy retains only in-frame clones and omits some. V and J calls and clone size are those listed in that table; D and trimming were worked out from the DNA. Among under 300,000 clones listed, over 75% were seen once. Sequencing used peripheral blood. The clonotype comes from a human donor in a cohort sampled during active COVID-19. V and J are TRBV2 and TRBJ1-3; D is perhaps TRBD1 (6 bases). The CDR3 spells CASSEGPGHQSGNTIYF. For the CDR3, the DNA is TGTGCCAGCAGTGAGGGGCCGGGACACCAGTCTGGAAACACCATATATTTT.